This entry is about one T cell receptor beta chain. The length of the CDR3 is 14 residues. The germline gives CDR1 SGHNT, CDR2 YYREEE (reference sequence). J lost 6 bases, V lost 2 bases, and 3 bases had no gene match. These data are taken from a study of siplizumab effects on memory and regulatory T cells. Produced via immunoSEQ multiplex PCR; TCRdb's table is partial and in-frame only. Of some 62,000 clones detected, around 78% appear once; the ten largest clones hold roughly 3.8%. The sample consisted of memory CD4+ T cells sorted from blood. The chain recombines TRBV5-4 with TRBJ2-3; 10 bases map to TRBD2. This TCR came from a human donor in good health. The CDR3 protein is CASSLASGGDTQYF. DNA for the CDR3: TGTGCCAGCAGCTTAGCTAGCGGGGGCGATACGCAGTATTTT.